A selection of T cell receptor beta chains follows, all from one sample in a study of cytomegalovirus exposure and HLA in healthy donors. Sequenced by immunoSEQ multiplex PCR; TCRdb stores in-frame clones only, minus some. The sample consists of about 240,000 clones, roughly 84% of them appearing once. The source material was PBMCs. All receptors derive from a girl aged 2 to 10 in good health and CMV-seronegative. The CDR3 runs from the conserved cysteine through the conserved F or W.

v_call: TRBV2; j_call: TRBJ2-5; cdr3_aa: CASRRERGQETQYF
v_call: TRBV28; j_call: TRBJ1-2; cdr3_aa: CASSPGTGVSRGYTF
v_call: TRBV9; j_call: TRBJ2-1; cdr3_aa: CASSVEGLPGGRSYNEQFF
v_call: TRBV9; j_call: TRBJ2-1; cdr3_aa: CAQPQGADNEQFF
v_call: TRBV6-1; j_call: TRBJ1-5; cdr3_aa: CASSEALWRDNQPQHF
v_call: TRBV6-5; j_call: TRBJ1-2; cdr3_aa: CASNNRGASGYTF
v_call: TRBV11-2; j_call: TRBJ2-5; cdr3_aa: CASSSGLAGYQETQYF
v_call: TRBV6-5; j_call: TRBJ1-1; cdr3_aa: CASSRGNMNTEAFF
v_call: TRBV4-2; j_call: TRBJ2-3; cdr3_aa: CASSQDRTVITDTQYF
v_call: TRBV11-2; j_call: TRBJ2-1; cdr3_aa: CASSLFFLAGLRTGNEQFF
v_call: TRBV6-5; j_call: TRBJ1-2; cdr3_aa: CASSQVGDGYTF
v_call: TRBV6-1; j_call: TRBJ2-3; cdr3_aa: CASSERGEGTDTQYF
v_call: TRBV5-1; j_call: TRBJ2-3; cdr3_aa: CASRTGGTDTQYF
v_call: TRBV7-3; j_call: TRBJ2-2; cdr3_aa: CASSPSSTNTGELFF
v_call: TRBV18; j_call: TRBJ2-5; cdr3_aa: CASSPASGSQETQYF
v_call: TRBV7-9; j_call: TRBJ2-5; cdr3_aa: CASSFLGTKRSQETQYF
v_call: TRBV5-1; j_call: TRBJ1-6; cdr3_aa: CASSLGSFSYNSPLHF
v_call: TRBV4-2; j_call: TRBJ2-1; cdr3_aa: CASSQDGGGSYNEQFF
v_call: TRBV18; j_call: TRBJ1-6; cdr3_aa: CASSLYNSPLHF
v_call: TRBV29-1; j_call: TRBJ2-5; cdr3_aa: CSVRRRQETQYF
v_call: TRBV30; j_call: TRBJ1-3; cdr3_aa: CAWTVDSGNTIYF
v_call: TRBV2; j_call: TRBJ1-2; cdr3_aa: CASSEGTVGYTF
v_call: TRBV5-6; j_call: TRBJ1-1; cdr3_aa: CASSLDQGAFSTEAFF
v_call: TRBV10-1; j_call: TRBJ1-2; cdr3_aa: CASTKTANYGYTF
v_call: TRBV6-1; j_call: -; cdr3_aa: CASSEPGQASYEQYF
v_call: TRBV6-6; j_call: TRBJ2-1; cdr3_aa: CASTDEGVGRNEQFF
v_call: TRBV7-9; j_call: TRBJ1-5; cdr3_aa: CASSPGNQPQHF
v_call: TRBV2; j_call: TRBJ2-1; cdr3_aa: CASRQTGGDSNEQFF
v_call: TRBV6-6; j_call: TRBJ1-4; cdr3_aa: CASRATTTNEKLFF
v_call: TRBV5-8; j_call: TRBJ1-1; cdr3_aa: CASSYRGREDEAFF
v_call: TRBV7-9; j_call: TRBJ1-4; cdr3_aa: CSSSLGTGGANEKLFF
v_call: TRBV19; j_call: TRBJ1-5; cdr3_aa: CASSIPGKRQDRQPQHF
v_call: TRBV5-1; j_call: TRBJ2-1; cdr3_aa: CASSLEGGWQGDNEQFF
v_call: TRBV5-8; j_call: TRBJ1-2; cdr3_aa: CASSPQGKLYGYTF
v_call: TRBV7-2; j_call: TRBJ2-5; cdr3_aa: CASSWTSGGETQYF
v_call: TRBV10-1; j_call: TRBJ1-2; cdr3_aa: CASSEEAGLGGYTF
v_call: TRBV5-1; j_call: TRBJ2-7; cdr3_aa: CASSPSGTEQYF
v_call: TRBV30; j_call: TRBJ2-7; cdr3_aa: CAWTTDVVRSYEQYF
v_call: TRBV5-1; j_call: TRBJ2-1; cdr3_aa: CASSLDSKAYNEQFF
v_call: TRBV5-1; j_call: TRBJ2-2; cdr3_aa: CASSLARETGELFF